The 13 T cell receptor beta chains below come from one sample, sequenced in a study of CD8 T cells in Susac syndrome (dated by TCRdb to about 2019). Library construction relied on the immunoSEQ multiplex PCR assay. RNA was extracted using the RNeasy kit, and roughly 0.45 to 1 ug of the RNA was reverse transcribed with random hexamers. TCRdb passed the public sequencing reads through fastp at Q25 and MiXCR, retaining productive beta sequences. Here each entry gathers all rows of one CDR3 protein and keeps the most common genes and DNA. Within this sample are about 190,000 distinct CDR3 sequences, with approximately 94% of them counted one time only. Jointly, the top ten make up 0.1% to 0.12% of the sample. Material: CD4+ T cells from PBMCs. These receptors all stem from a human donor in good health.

The CDR3 protein is CASSVDFGFREQFF. In nucleotides, the CDR3 is TGTGCCAGCAGCGTAGACTTCGGGTTTCGTGAGCAGTTCTTC. V and J are TRBV9 and TRBJ2-1; D not resolved. V was shortened by 0 bases and J by 9 bases, with 13 bases between the two germline ends. The CDR3 contains 14 residues. Germline lookup yields CDR1 SGDLS and CDR2 YYNGEE.

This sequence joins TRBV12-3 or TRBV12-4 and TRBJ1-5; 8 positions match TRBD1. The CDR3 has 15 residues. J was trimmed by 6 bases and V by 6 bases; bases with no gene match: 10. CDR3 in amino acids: CASSPGQGRGQPQHF. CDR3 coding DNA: TGTGCCAGCAGCCCCGGACAGGGAAGGGGTCAGCCCCAGCATTTT.

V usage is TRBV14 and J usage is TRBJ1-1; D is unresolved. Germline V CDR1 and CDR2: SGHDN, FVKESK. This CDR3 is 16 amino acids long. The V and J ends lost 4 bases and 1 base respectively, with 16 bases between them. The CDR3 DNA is TGTGCCAGCAGCCCCCCGTGGGCCAGGAGGAACACTGAAGCTTTCTTT. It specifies CASSPPWARRNTEAFF.

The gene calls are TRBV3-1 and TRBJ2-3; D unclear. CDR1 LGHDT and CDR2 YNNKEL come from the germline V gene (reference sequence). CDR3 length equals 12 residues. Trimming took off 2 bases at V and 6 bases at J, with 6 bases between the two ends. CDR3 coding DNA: TGTGCCAGCAGCCAACCTCATGATACGCAGTATTTT. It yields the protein CASSQPHDTQYF.

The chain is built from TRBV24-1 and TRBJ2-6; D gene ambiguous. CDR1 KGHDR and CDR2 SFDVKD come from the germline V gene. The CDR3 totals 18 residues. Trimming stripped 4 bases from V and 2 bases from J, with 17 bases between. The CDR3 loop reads CATSDPVVGGTGANVLTF. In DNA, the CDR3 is TGTGCCACCAGTGACCCGGTGGTAGGTGGGACTGGGGCCAACGTCCTGACTTTC.

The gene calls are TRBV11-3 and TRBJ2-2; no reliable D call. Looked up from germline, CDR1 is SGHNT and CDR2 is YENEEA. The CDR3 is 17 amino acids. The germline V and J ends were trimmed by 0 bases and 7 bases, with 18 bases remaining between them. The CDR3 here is CASSLDSVQAAVGELFF. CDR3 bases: TGTGCCAGCAGCTTAGATTCGGTTCAGGCGGCGGTCGGGGAGCTGTTTTTT. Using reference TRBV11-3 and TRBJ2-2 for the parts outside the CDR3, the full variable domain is EAGVVQSPRYKIIEKKQPVAFWCNPISGHNTLYWYLQNLGQGPELLIRYENEEAVDDSQLPKDRFSAERLKGVDSTLKIQPAELGDSAVYLCASSLDSVQAAVGELFFGEGSRLTVL.

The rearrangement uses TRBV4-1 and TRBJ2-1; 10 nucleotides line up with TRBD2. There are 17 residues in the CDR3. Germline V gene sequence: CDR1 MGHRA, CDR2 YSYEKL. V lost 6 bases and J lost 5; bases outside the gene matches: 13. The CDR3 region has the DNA TGCGCCAGCAGGTCCCCGGGTAGCGGGGGGATCAACAATGAGCAGTTCTTC. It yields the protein CASRSPGSGGINNEQFF.

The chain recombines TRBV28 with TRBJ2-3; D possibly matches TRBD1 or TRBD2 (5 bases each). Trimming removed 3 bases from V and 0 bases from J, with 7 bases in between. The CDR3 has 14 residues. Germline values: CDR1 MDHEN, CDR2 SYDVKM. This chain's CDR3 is CASSFWGSTDTQYF. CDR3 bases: TGTGCCAGCAGTTTTTGGGGGAGCACAGATACGCAGTATTTT.

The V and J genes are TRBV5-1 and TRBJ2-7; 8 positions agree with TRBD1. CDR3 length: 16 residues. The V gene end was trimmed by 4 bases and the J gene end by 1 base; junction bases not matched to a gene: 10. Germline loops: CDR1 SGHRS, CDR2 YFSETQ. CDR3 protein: CASSLSGQGSSYEQYF. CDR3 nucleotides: TGCGCCAGCAGCCTAAGCGGACAGGGCTCATCCTACGAGCAGTACTTC.

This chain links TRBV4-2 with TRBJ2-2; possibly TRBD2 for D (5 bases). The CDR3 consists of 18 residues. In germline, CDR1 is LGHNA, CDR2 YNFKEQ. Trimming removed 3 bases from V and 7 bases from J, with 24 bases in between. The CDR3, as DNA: TGTGCCAGCAGCCATATACGGGGAGCTGAGGTCCGAGGCGGGGAGCTGTTTTTT. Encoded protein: CASSHIRGAEVRGGELFF.

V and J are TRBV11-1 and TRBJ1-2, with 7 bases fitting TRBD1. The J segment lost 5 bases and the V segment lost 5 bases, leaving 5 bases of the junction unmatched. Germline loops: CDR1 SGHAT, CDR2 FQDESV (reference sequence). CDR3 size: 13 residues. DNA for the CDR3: TGTGCCAGCAGCACGGACAGGAAATATGGCTACACCTTC. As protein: CASSTDRKYGYTF.

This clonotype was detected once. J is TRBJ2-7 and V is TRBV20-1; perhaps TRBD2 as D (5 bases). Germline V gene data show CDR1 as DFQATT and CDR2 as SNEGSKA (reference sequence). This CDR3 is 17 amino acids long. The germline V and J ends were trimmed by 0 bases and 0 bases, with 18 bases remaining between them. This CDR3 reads CSARDEYQAGLSYEQYF. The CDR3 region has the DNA TGCAGTGCTAGAGATGAGTATCAGGCTGGACTCTCCTACGAGCAGTACTTC.

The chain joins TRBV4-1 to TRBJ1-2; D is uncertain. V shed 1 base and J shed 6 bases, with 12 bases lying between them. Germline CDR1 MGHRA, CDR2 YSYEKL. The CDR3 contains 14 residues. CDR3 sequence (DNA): TGCGCCAGCAGCCAAGGGAGCAGGATTGATGGCTACACCTTC. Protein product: CASSQGSRIDGYTF.